Only a few counts were recorded for the clone carrying this T cell receptor beta chain. Sequenced by immunoSEQ multiplex PCR; TCRdb stores in-frame clones only, minus some. The sample records approximately 500,000 clones, 89% being singletons. The data were taken from a study of blood T cell repertoires in COVID-19. V was shortened by 4 bases and J by 6 bases, with 13 bases between the two germline ends. Germline loops: CDR1 LGHDT, CDR2 YNNKEL (reference sequence). The CDR3 contains 13 residues. Sequences were obtained from peripheral blood. The chain links TRBV3-1 (or the pseudogene TRBV3-2) to TRBJ2-7; D gene uncertain. This receptor was obtained from a man younger than 35 with COVID-19, enrolled during active disease. CDR3 DNA: TGTGCCAGCAGCCCTTCCCCCCTCGGCGAGCAGTACTTC. This encodes CASSPSPLGEQYF.